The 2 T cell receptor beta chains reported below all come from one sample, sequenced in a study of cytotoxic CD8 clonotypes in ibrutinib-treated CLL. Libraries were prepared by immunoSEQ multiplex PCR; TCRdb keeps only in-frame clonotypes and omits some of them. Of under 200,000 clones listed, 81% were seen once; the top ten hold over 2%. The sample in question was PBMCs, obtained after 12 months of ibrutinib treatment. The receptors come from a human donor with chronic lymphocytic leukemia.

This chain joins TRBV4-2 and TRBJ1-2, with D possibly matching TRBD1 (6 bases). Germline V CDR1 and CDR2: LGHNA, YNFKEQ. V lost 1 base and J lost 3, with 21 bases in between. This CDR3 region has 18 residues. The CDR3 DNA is TGTGCCAGCAGCCAAGCGGGGGCGTGGGAGCCCCCTCACTATGGCTACACCTTC. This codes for CASSQAGAWEPPHYGYTF.

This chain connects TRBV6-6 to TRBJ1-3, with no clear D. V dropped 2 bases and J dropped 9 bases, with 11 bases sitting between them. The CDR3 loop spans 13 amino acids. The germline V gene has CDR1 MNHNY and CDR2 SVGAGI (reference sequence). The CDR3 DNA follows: TGTGCCAGCAGTTACGGTCCCCGCGGCACCATATATTTT. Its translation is CASSYGPRGTIYF.